Below, 22 T cell receptor beta chains from the same sample are listed, as sequenced in a study of blood T cells in healthy people across ages. Alongside a J-beta primer mix, a sample-barcoded 5' primer served in a second PCR lasting roughly 7 to 11 cycles. One entry per CDR3 protein results from TCRdb running MiXCR on the 5' RACE reads. The sample records 550,000 to 750,000 distinct CDR3 sequences, approximately 21% being singletons. Sequencing was carried out using blood. These receptor sequences come from a man in his 70s in good health.

The rearrangement uses TRBV21-1 and TRBJ2-1; the table calls TRBD2, which could not be checked here. TRBV21-1 is recorded as a pseudogene. This CDR3 has 14 residues. CDR3 bases: TGTGCCAGCAGCATTGTAGCGACGTATTTCGAGCAGTTCTTC. This gives the protein CASSIVATYFEQFF.

This clonotype was found many times. The chain recombines TRBV30 with TRBJ2-1; D tentatively fits TRBD1 or TRBD2 (5 bases each). V was shortened by 6 bases and J by 7 bases, with 10 bases between the two germline ends. CDR3 length: 11 amino acids. From germline, CDR1 is GTSNPN and CDR2 SVGIG (reference sequence). In nucleotides, the CDR3 is TGTGCCTGTGAGGGGCGTAATGAGCAGTTCTTC. Translation gives CACEGRNEQFF. Complete variable domain (other parts from reference TRBV30 and TRBJ2-1): SQTIHQWPATLVQPVGSPLSLECTVEGTSNPNLYWYRQAAGRGLQLLFYSVGIGQISSEVPQNLSASRPQDRQFILSSKKLLLSDSGFYLCACEGRNEQFFGPGTRLTVL.

This chain links TRBV12-3 or TRBV12-4 with TRBJ2-3, with D tentatively TRBD1 or TRBD2 (5 bases each). The V end lost 6 bases, the J end lost 0 bases, and 13 bases lay between the germline ends. The CDR3 totals 15 residues. DNA for the CDR3: TGTGCCAGCAGCACTACGGGACGGAGCACAGATACGCAGTATTTT. Its protein product is CASSTTGRSTDTQYF.

This clonotype was recorded a few times. V usage is TRBV30 and J usage is TRBJ2-5; D might be TRBD2 (5 bases). The closer fit of TRBJ2-1 to the DNA end suggests the J call may be wrong. CDR3 length: 14 residues. Germline values: CDR1 GTSNPN, CDR2 SVGIG (reference sequence). The CDR3 region is CAWSGGQPPNEQFF. The CDR3 DNA reads as TGTGCCTGGAGCGGCGGGCAGCCGCCCAATGAGCAGTTCTTC.

This clonotype occurred a few times. V and J are TRBV3-1 and TRBJ1-1; D not certain. V shed 0 bases and J shed 3 bases, with 11 bases lying between them. CDR1 LGHDT and CDR2 YNNKEL come from the germline V gene (reference sequence). The CDR3 loop spans 15 amino acids. The CDR3 nucleotides are TGTGCCAGCAGCCAAGATCCAATCGTGGACACTGAAGCTTTCTTT. Protein: CASSQDPIVDTEAFF.

This clonotype was recorded a few times. V is TRBV28 and J is TRBJ2-3; no firm D call. Germline V CDR1 and CDR2: MDHEN, SYDVKM. The CDR3 is made up of 13 amino acids. The germline V and J ends were trimmed by 1 base and 7 bases, with 9 bases remaining between them. CDR3 bases: TGTGCCAGCAGTTTATTTTCCTCTAATACGCAGTATTTT. As protein: CASSLFSSNTQYF. Full variable domain (outside the CDR3, taken from reference TRBV28 and TRBJ2-3): DVKVTQSSRYLVKRTGEKVFLECVQDMDHENMFWYRQDPGLGLRLIYFSYDVKMKEKGDIPEGYSVSREKKERFSLILESASTNQTSMYLCASSLFSSNTQYFGPGTRLTVL.

The chain employs TRBV20-1 and TRBJ2-4; TRBD2 aligns across 7 bases. Germline CDR1 is DFQATT and CDR2 is SNEGSKA (reference sequence). This CDR3 region has 16 residues. The ends lost 6 bases at V and 0 bases at J; junction bases unmatched: 11. This chain's CDR3 is CSAKSGVGPAKNIQYF. The CDR3 DNA reads as TGCAGTGCGAAGAGCGGGGTCGGTCCAGCCAAAAACATTCAGTACTTC.

This clonotype was seen many times. The rearrangement uses TRBV5-1 and TRBJ2-5; 7 nucleotides align to TRBD1. This CDR3 has 16 amino acids. CDR1 is SGHRS, CDR2 YFSETQ, per germline. J lost 8 bases, V lost 1 base, and 14 bases had no gene match. The CDR3 DNA sequence: TGCGCCAGCAGCTTGAGCACCGTGGGACAGTCTGTTACCCAGTACTTC. It specifies CASSLSTVGQSVTQYF.

The V gene is TRBV24-1, the J gene TRBJ2-1, with D unresolved. TRBJ2-5 explains the end of the DNA better; the J call may be wrong. Germline V CDR1 and CDR2: KGHDR, SFDVKD. The CDR3 extends over 15 amino acids. The CDR3 loop is CATSDFWLGQETQYF. CDR3 in DNA: TGTGCCACCAGTGATTTCTGGCTAGGCCAAGAGACCCAGTACTTC.

A remark on this clonotype: This CDR3 fails to terminate in the conserved phenylalanine or tryptophan, so it likely reflects a read error. V gene TRBV3-1 combines with J gene TRBJ2-1; 9 positions agree with TRBD1. The J call may not be correct, given that the DNA end is closer to TRBJ2-5. CDR3 length: 17 residues. In germline, CDR1 is LGHDT, CDR2 YNNKEL (reference sequence). The chain's CDR3 is CASSQDQIGQGSETQYL. The DNA for the CDR3 is TGTGCCAGCAGCCAAGATCAGATCGGACAGGGGTCAGAGACCCAGTACCTC.

The chain has TRBV20-1 and TRBJ2-1; D not resolved. The J call may be in error: the DNA end matches TRBJ2-7 better. CDR3 length: 11 residues. CDR1 and CDR2 from the germline V gene are DFQATT and SNEGSKA (reference sequence). The CDR3 coding sequence is TGCAGTGCTATTCGAACCTACGAGCAGTACTTC. The encoded protein is CSAIRTYEQYF.

This clonotype was observed a few times. V gene TRBV10-3 combines with J gene TRBJ1-1; 8 bases agree with TRBD1. CDR3 size: 15 residues. V lost 8 bases to trimming and J lost 2 bases; unmatched junction nucleotides: 10. From germline, CDR1 is ENHRY and CDR2 SYGVKD. The CDR3 DNA follows: TGTGCCATCGGGACAAACGGACAGGGTAACACTGAAGCTTTCTTT. Translation gives CAIGTNGQGNTEAFF.

The chain links TRBV20-1 to TRBJ1-5; TRBD1 matches 9 bases. The CDR3 has 15 amino acids. The V gene's germline CDR1 is DFQATT and CDR2 SNEGSKA (reference sequence). Losses at the gene ends were 0 bases for V and 5 bases for J; bases not matched to a gene: 5. CDR3 DNA: TGCAGTGCTAGAGAAAAACAGGGGGCCCATCAGCCCCAGCATTTT. Encoded protein: CSAREKQGAHQPQHF.

This clonotype occurred a few times. DNA for the CDR3: TGCAGCGTTGAAACGCAGGCCGGGAATACGCAGTATTTT. Encoded protein: CSVETQAGNTQYF. The chain uses TRBV29-1 and TRBJ2-3; the D gene is possibly TRBD2 (5 bases). Germline CDR1 and CDR2: SQVTM and ANQGSEA. This CDR3 spans 13 amino acids. Between the trimmed V and J ends, which lost 2 bases and 7 bases, there was a span of 13 bases.

This clonotype was observed a few times. The V gene is TRBV14, the J gene TRBJ2-5; D unresolved. TRBJ2-7 explains the end of the DNA better; the J call may be wrong. The CDR3 runs to 12 residues. CDR1 and CDR2 (germline): SGHDN, FVKESK. The CDR3 protein is CASSQNWYEQYF. Written as DNA, the CDR3 is TGTGCCAGCAGCCAAAACTGGTACGAGCAGTACTTC.

This chain connects TRBV14 to TRBJ2-1; D is unclear. This CDR3 has 14 residues. Between the trimmed V and J ends, which lost 3 bases and 0 bases, there was a span of 6 bases. Germline-derived CDR1 and CDR2 are SGHDN and FVKESK. CDR3 loop: CASSHLASYNEQFF. In DNA, the CDR3 is TGTGCCAGCAGCCATTTAGCCTCCTACAATGAGCAGTTCTTC.

The chain is built from TRBV3-1 and TRBJ2-1; D unclear. V lost 1 base and J lost 2, with 6 bases in between. This CDR3 contains 14 residues. Germline V gene sequence: CDR1 LGHDT, CDR2 YNNKEL (reference sequence). CDR3 in DNA: TGTGCCAGCAGCCAAGGCCTTACCTACAATGAGCAGTTCTTC. Encoded protein: CASSQGLTYNEQFF.

This clonotype occurred a few times. The chain joins TRBV20-1 to TRBJ2-7, with 9 bases identical to TRBD1. In germline, CDR1 is DFQATT, CDR2 SNEGSKA (reference sequence). J lost 7 bases, V lost 6 bases, and 7 bases had no gene match. The CDR3 covers 12 residues. Here the CDR3 DNA reads TGCAGTGCGCCACAGGGGGCTAGGGAGCAGTACTTC. Translating it yields CSAPQGAREQYF.

This clonotype was found a few times. The V gene is TRBV15, the J gene TRBJ1-5; D ambiguous. Germline lookup yields CDR1 LNHNV and CDR2 YYDKDF (reference sequence). CDR3 length equals 13 residues. Trimming removed 3 bases at V and 3 bases at J, with 6 bases between. CDR3: CATSSSDNQPQHF. CDR3 in DNA: TGTGCCACCAGCAGCTCCGACAATCAGCCCCAGCATTTT.

The chain recombines TRBV20-1 with TRBJ2-5; 11 bases are a match to TRBD2. This CDR3 is 16 amino acids long. Germline V gene lookup returns CDR1 DFQATT and CDR2 SNEGSKA (reference sequence). V dropped 3 bases and J dropped 11; count of bases not matched to a gene: 17. Written as DNA, the CDR3 is TGCAGTGCTAGTGGGGGGACTAGCGGCTCCCTCGAAGAGCAGTACTTC. It specifies CSASGGTSGSLEEQYF.

In this sample, this clonotype turned up a few times. The V gene is TRBV12-3 or TRBV12-4, the J gene TRBJ1-4; D remains ambiguous. The CDR3 is 12 amino acids. Trimming cost V 6 bases and J 8 bases, with 10 bases left between them. This CDR3 is CASSPSSEKLFF. CDR3 DNA sequence: TGTGCCAGCAGCCCCTCGTCCGAAAAACTGTTTTTT.

This chain connects TRBV2 to TRBJ2-1, with D unresolved. Trimming removed 8 bases at V and 1 base at J, with 9 bases between. The CDR3 sequence is 13 residues long. Germline V gene sequence: CDR1 SNHLY, CDR2 FYNNEI. The CDR3 spells CASGPYSYNEQFF. For the CDR3, the DNA is TGTGCCAGCGGACCCTATTCCTACAATGAGCAGTTCTTC.